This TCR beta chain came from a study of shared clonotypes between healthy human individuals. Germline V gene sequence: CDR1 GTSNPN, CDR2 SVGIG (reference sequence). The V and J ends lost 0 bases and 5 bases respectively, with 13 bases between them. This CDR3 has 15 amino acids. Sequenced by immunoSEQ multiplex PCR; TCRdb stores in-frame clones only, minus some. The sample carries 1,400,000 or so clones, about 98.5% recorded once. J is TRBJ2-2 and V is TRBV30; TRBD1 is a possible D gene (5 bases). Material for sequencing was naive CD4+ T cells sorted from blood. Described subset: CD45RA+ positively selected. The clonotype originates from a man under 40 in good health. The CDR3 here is CAWSVLTDPTGELFF. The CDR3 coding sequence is TGTGCCTGGAGTGTATTGACAGACCCGACCGGGGAGCTGTTTTTT.